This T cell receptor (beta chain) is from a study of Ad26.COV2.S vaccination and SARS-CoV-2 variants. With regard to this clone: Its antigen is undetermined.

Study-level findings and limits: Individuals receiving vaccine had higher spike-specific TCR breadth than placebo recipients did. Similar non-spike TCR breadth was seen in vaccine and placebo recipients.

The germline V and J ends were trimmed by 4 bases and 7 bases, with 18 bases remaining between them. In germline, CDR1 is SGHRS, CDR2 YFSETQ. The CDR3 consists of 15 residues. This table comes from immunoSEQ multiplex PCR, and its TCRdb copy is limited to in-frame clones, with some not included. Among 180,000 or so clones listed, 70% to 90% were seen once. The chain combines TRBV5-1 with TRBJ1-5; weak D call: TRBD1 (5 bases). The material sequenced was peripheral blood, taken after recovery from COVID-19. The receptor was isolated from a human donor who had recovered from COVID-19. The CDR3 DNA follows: TGCGCCAGCAGCCCGGGACTGGGGGGACGCCAGCCCCAGCATTTT. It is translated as CASSPGLGGRQPQHF.